The 6 T cell receptor beta chains below all came from one sample that was sequenced in a study of T cell changes during pregnancy in multiple sclerosis. Sequencing used immunoSEQ multiplex PCR; TCRdb keeps in-frame clones, though not all of them. The profile covers about 75,000 clones, with nearly 95% appearing a single time and 0.11% to 0.15% taken by the ten largest. Sequencing was performed on CD4+ T cells from peripheral blood mononuclear cells, taken after pregnancy. Receptors originate from a female donor with multiple sclerosis, enrolled in a pregnancy study.

V is TRBV30 and J is TRBJ1-2; a possible D gene is TRBD1 (5 bases). CDR1 and CDR2 (germline): GTSNPN, SVGIG (reference sequence). The CDR3 contains 13 residues. V was clipped by 2 bases and J by 2 bases, with 9 bases between them. The CDR3 DNA reads TGTGCCTGGAGTCGGGGGATGAACTATGGCTACACCTTC. This gives the protein CAWSRGMNYGYTF.

In nucleotides, the CDR3 is TGTGCCAGCAGCCCGCTCCAGGCAGGGTCGGGAAACACCATATATTTT. This codes for CASSPLQAGSGNTIYF. The chain carries TRBV11-2 and TRBJ1-3; TRBD1 might be the D (5 bases). The CDR3 runs to 16 residues. Per germline, CDR1 SGHAT and CDR2 FQNNGV. The ends were cut back, 5 bases at V and 4 bases at J, with 18 bases in the middle.

J is TRBJ1-1 and V is TRBV19; 10 bases are a match to TRBD1. CDR1 is LNHDA, CDR2 SQIVND, per germline (reference sequence). Losses at the gene ends were 5 bases for V and 5 bases for J; bases not matched to a gene: 11. The CDR3 consists of 16 residues. The CDR3 DNA reads as TGTGCCAGTAGTCGGGACAGGGGAAGAAGGCGGACTGAAGCTTTCTTT. This translates into CASSRDRGRRRTEAFF.

V is TRBV27 and J is TRBJ2-4, with D possibly being TRBD1 (5 bases). V dropped 3 bases and J dropped 0 bases, with 18 bases sitting between them. The germline V gene encodes CDR1 MNHEY and CDR2 SMNVEV (reference sequence). The CDR3 has 18 amino acids. CDR3 residues: CASSLVPGPTLAKNIQYF. CDR3 bases: TGTGCCAGCAGTTTGGTCCCAGGGCCGACACTAGCCAAAAACATTCAGTACTTC.

The gene calls are TRBV28 and TRBJ2-1; possibly TRBD1 for D (6 bases). Trimming shortened V by 2 bases and J by 2 bases, and 10 bases separated the two germline ends. The CDR3 is 15 amino acids. Germline values: CDR1 MDHEN, CDR2 SYDVKM. CDR3 loop: CASSLDQGTYNEQFF. The CDR3 bases are TGTGCCAGCAGTTTAGATCAGGGGACCTACAATGAGCAGTTCTTC.

The V and J genes are TRBV19 and TRBJ2-7; tentatively, D is TRBD2 (6 bases). V lost 8 bases and J lost 2, with 13 bases in between. Germline CDR1 reads LNHDA; CDR2 reads SQIVND (reference sequence). The CDR3 extends over 13 amino acids. CDR3 DNA: TGTGCCAGTGCTCCGGGACTCACCTACGAGCAGTACTTC. This sequence encodes CASAPGLTYEQYF.